The source of this T cell receptor beta chain is a study of preoperative IRX-2 immunotherapy in early breast cancer (dated by TCRdb to between 2019 and 2020). Note on this clone: Its antigen remains unidentified. The input lacks base qualities; no much larger clone sits a single base away.

The treatment or condition label, as the study defines it: preoperative locoregional IRX-2 cytokine immunotherapy. The samples were obtained from a phase Ib study that tested preoperative, locoregional IRX-2 cytokine immunotherapy designed to prime immune responses. The donors were early-stage breast cancer patients who were given IRX-2 prior to surgery. The germline V gene specifies MDHEN as CDR1 and SYDVKM as CDR2. Clipping removes 8 bases from V and 4 bases from J, with 9 as the unmatched junction base count. Taken from cysteine to phenylalanine, the CDR3 has 16 residues. Only CDR3 DNA is held: 48 bases, read in frame from base 1. Library preparation employed the immunoSEQ multiplex PCR assay. As stored in TCRdb, this immuneACCESS dataset retains in-frame rearrangements with V and J assigned. A fraction of the clones does not appear; measured against another copy, unresolved V genes explain less than half of the discrepancy, and the remainder lacks a known reason. The table for this sample lists 60,000 or so clones; approximately 94% of them were counted only once. Of the sample, under 2% falls within the top ten clones.

The chain joins TRBV28 to TRBJ1-4, and 11 bases in between align with TRBD1. This receptor was identified in a human donor with breast cancer. This specimen was acquired from a patient treated with IRX-2 immunotherapy. The CDR3 loop reads CASGGTGGPFNEKLFF. The sequence in DNA is TGTGCCAGCGGTGGGACAGGGGGGCCCTTTAATGAAAAACTGTTTTTT.